The clone carrying this T cell receptor beta chain was seen a handful of times. The entry originates in a study of radiation and T cells in renal cell carcinoma. J gave up 7 bases and V 2 bases, and 6 bases lay outside the gene matches. The CDR3 has 15 amino acids. Germline CDR1 SGHRS, CDR2 YFSETQ. Specified time point: baseline pretreatment blood. Described treatment: 15 Gy SBRT to primary tumor, nephrectomy 4 weeks later. Clear cell pathology was present in this patient's renal cell carcinoma. TCRdb keeps only in-frame clones here, not all; method: immunoSEQ multiplex PCR. The table has around 160,000 clones, around 89% seen once.

The chain carries TRBV5-1 and TRBJ1-6, with 7 bases lining up with TRBD1. Here the sequenced sample was blood, taken from a patient whose treatment included radiotherapy and nephrectomy. The source of this sequence is a woman aged 70 to 79 with renal cell carcinoma. The CDR3 spells CASSFTGAQNSPLHF. CDR3 nucleotide sequence: TGCGCCAGCAGCTTTACAGGGGCCCAAAATTCACCCCTCCACTTT.